This is a list of T cell receptor beta chains from one sample in a study of cytomegalovirus exposure and HLA in healthy donors. The protocol was immunoSEQ multiplex PCR, while the TCRdb copy is restricted to in-frame clones and leaves out a portion. The table has some 140,000 clones, roughly 80% seen once. Sequencing used PBMCs. The receptors were gathered from a female donor in good health and CMV-seronegative. The CDR3 runs from the conserved cysteine through the conserved F or W. The D gene is left open where the match is weak. Part of the rows lack a size; the others show once, few, many or a class for expanded clones.

CDR3 protein	CDR3 DNA	D gene	V gene	clone size	J gene
CASSIRPGTSFVAEQYF	TGTGCCAGCAGTATACGTCCCGGGACTAGTTTCGTCGCCGAGCAGTACTTC	TRBD2	TRBV27	.	TRBJ2-7
CASSRDRDSSYEQYF	TGTGCCAGCAGCCGGGACAGGGATTCTTCCTACGAGCAGTACTTC	TRBD1	TRBV7-2	.	TRBJ2-7
CASRRGGDQYF	TGTGCCAGCAGGAGGGGGGGCGACCAGTACTTC	.	TRBV21-1	.	TRBJ2-5
CASSRQGYTGELFF	TGTGCCAGCTCGAGACAGGGGTACACCGGGGAGCTGTTTTTT	TRBD1	TRBV11-2	.	TRBJ2-2
CASSPRGDTQYF	TGTGCCAGCAGCCCACGGGGAGATACGCAGTATTTT	.	TRBV9	.	TRBJ2-3
CASRDWTRGDSPLHF	TGTGCCAGCAGAGATTGGACAAGGGGCGATTCACCCCTCCACTTT	.	TRBV2	.	TRBJ1-6
CASSPWAGPGANVLTF	TGTGCCAGCAGTCCCTGGGCGGGGCCTGGGGCCAACGTCCTGACTTTC	.	TRBV5-5	.	TRBJ2-6
CASSWTGGKQETQYF	TGTGCCAGCAGTTGGACCGGGGGGAAGCAAGAGACCCAGTACTTC	TRBD2	TRBV6-6	few	TRBJ2-5
CASSAGTRGYTQYF	TGTGCCAGCAGTGCTGGGACCAGGGGATATACGCAGTATTTT	.	TRBV2	.	TRBJ2-3
CASRSGTGGFGELFF	TGTGCCAGCAGGAGCGGGACAGGGGGCTTCGGGGAGCTGTTTTTT	TRBD1	TRBV6-4	.	TRBJ2-2
CAWGGRLDSPLHF	TGTGCCTGGGGGGGCCGGCTGGATTCACCCCTCCACTTT	.	TRBV30	.	TRBJ1-6
CASSFNAWGLANTGELFF	TGCGCCAGCAGCTTCAATGCCTGGGGGCTAGCGAACACCGGGGAGCTGTTTTTT	.	TRBV5-1	.	TRBJ2-2
CASSKLAGGLPGANVLTF	TGTGCCAGCAGTAAACTAGCGGGGGGGCTCCCTGGGGCCAACGTCCTGACTTTC	TRBD2	TRBV7-9	.	TRBJ2-6
CASSPSASYEQYF	TGTGCCAGCAGCCCTAGCGCTTCCTACGAGCAGTACTTC	.	TRBV7-9	.	TRBJ2-7
CASSFSGNEQYF	TGTGCCAGCAGCTTTTCAGGGAACGAGCAGTACTTC	.	TRBV7-9	once	TRBJ2-7
CASSTGTGTHREQYF	TGTGCCAGCAGCACCGGGACAGGGACACATCGGGAGCAGTACTTC	TRBD1	TRBV9	.	TRBJ2-5
CASSQDFGTGRYEQYF	TGCGCCAGCAGCCAAGATTTCGGGACAGGGAGGTACGAGCAGTACTTC	TRBD1	TRBV4-1	.	TRBJ2-7
CASSPTGGFTEAFF	TGTGCCAGCAGCCCGACAGGGGGCTTCACTGAAGCTTTCTTT	TRBD1	TRBV7-9	.	TRBJ1-1
CATSRGISTGELFF	TGTGCCACCAGCAGAGGAATTAGCACCGGGGAGCTGTTTTTT	.	TRBV15	.	TRBJ2-2
CAWSVATVGGPQHF	TGTGCCTGGAGTGTAGCGACCGTGGGGGGGCCCCAGCATTTT	.	TRBV30	once	TRBJ1-5
CAWSRQGFGYTF	TGTGCCTGGAGTAGACAGGGGTTTGGCTACACCTTC	TRBD1	TRBV30	.	TRBJ1-2
CASSLRGLSGANVLTF	TGTGCCAGCAGCTTGAGGGGACTCTCTGGGGCCAACGTCCTGACTTTC	.	TRBV5-6	.	TRBJ2-6
CASTPRAGLYGYTF	TGTGCCAGCACCCCACGGGCGGGGCTCTATGGCTACACCTTC	.	TRBV6-5	few	TRBJ1-2
CATGQGYTF	TGTGCCACCGGACAGGGCTACACCTTC	.	TRBV6-5	.	TRBJ1-2
CASSRDKNTEAFF	TGTGCCAGCTCACGGGACAAGAACACTGAAGCTTTCTTT	.	TRBV18	.	TRBJ1-1
CASQGDGQAGNYGYTF	TGTGCCAGCCAAGGGGATGGGCAGGCCGGTAACTATGGCTACACCTTC	.	TRBV19	.	TRBJ1-2